This entry features one T cell receptor beta chain sequence. V was trimmed by 5 bases and J by 7 bases, leaving 21 bases between them. Germline V lookup: CDR1 LNHDA, CDR2 SQIVND (reference sequence). CDR3 length: 17 amino acids. Original methodology: Using reference gene primer amplification, nucleated cell counts were estimated. Produced via immunoSEQ multiplex PCR; TCRdb's table is partial and in-frame only. V, J and clone size derive from that table, while D and trimming were established from the DNA sequence. The table has around 26,000 clones, approximately 86% seen once. The sample originates from a study of blood T cell repertoires in COVID-19. Turning to the study itself: COVID-19 samples from acute and convalescent phases originated in the United States, Italy and Spain. From T cells, B-cell-depleted T cells, or PBMCs came the material, which was cDNA or gDNA.

This TCR was recovered from a human donor in a cohort sampled during active COVID-19. Sequenced sample: peripheral blood. The chain combines TRBV19 with TRBJ1-6; possibly TRBD1 for D (6 bases). The CDR3 region is CASSWRSLGAKNSPLHF. The DNA of the CDR3 is TGTGCCAGTAGTTGGCGATCGTTGGGGGCTAAAAATTCACCCCTCCACTTT.